This T cell receptor (beta chain) was profiled in a study of control samples from healthy donors and cancer patients. TCRdb's copy holds only in-frame clones and misses some; the assay was immunoSEQ multiplex PCR. The sample records 120,000 or so clones, less than 90% being singletons. The receptor was isolated from a man aged 18 to 29 in good health. What was sequenced was blood.

The CDR3, as DNA: TGTGCCAGCAGTCGGGGGTCGGGCGGTGAGCAGTACTTC. This sequence encodes CASSRGSGGEQYF. This chain uses TRBV27 with TRBJ2-7; possible D gene TRBD2, 6 bases. CDR3 length equals 13 residues. V lost 5 bases, J lost 7 bases, and 15 bases lay in between. Germline V gives CDR1 MNHEY, CDR2 SMNVEV (reference sequence).